The present entry profiles one T cell receptor beta chain with its context. As yet, its antigen is unknown. The donors were members of the validation cohort, which comprised about 120 subjects and was separate from the first cohort of 666 subjects. V was trimmed by 4 bases and J by 4 bases, leaving 20 bases between them. The CDR3 runs to 16 residues. Germline V gene data show CDR1 as SQVTM and CDR2 as ANQGSEA. Some clones are missing from TCRdb's copy, which holds only in-frame ones; the method was immunoSEQ multiplex PCR. The data hold roughly 180,000 clones, with approximately 89% observed a single time. This record belongs to a study of cytomegalovirus exposure and HLA in healthy donors. Whole-study findings and limits: The study flagged roughly 160 TCR beta chains as cytomegalovirus-associated. Subsequent analysis showed first-cohort TCR clusters tending to co-occur in around 110 validation repertoires. Generally TCR sequences proved uncommon, though certain public TCRs appeared in numerous donors.

Sequenced sample: PBMCs. The clonotype comes from a man between 25 and 39 years old in good health and CMV-seropositive. V is TRBV29-1 and J is TRBJ1-3; D not resolved. For the CDR3, the DNA is TGCAGCGTTGCCCAAAACCCGAACCGATGGGGAAACACCATATATTTT. Protein sequence: CSVAQNPNRWGNTIYF.